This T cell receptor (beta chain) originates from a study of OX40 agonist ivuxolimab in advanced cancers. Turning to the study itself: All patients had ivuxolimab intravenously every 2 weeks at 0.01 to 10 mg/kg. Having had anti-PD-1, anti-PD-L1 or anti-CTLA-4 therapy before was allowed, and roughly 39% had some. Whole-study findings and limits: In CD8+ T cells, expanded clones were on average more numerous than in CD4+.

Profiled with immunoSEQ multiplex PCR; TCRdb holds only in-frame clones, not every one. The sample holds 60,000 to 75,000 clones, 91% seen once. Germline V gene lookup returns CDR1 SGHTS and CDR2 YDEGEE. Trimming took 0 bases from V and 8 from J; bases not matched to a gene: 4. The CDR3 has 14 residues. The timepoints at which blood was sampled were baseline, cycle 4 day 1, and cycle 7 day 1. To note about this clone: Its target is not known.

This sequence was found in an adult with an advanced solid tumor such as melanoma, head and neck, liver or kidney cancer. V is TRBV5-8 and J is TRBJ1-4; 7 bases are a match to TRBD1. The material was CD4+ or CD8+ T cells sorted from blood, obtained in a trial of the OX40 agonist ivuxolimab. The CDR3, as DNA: TGTGCCAGCAGCTTGGGACAGGGAGCCGAAAAACTGTTTTTT. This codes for CASSLGQGAEKLFF.